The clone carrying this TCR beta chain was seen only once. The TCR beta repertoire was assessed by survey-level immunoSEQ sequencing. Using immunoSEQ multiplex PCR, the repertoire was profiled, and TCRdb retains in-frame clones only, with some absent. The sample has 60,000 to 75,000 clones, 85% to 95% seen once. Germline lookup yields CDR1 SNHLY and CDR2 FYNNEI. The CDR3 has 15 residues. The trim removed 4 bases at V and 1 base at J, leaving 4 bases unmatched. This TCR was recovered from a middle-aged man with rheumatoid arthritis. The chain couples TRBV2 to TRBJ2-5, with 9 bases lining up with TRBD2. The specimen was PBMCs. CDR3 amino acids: CASSGLAGAQETQYF. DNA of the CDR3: TGTGCCAGCAGTGGATTAGCGGGGGCCCAAGAGACCCAGTACTTC.